This T cell receptor (beta chain) was sequenced in a study of a mutant IDH1 vaccine in newly diagnosed glioma. Measured with immunoSEQ multiplex PCR; TCRdb has only the in-frame clones, and not every one. The sample lists 50,000 or so clones; less than 85% were seen once. Of note for this clone: Its specificity is not known.

Described time point: week 47, end of study. Every single dose of the vaccine, 300 ug of mutant IDH1 20-mer peptide, came with topical imiquimod. There were eight vaccinations for patients, given in weeks 1, 3, 5, 7, 11, 15, 19 and 23. Each astrocytoma in the donors was new, WHO grade 3 or 4, IDH1-mutant and ATRX-lost. This clonotype was obtained from a woman in her 30s with glioma. Some clones in this sample may be carry-over from other donors' samples. The sample here was PBMCs, taken from a glioma patient whose treatment included an IDH1 peptide vaccine.

The CDR3 nucleotides are TGTGCCAGCTCACCCCAGGGACAGGTCAACACCGGGGAGCTGTTTTTT. Translation: CASSPQGQVNTGELFF. The genes are TRBV18 and TRBJ2-2; 8 nucleotides match TRBD1. CDR3 length: 16 residues. V shed 3 bases and J 2 bases; nucleotides not matched to a gene: 5. Germline CDR1 KGHSH, CDR2 LQKENI.